This T cell receptor (beta chain) was identified in a study of blood T cell repertoires in COVID-19. Looking at the study overall: From the United States, Italy and Spain came samples of acute and convalescent COVID-19. T cells, B-cell-depleted T cells, or PBMCs supplied cDNA or gDNA.

Seattle's cohort entered during active infection and was followed longitudinally. The protocol was immunoSEQ multiplex PCR, while the TCRdb copy is restricted to in-frame clones and leaves out a portion. The profile shows roughly 100,000 clones, around 90% of them singletons. Trimming removed 0 bases from V and 5 bases from J, with 9 bases in between. The germline gives CDR1 SGHNT, CDR2 YYREEE (reference sequence). The CDR3 length is 14 residues. The chain recombines TRBV5-4 with TRBJ2-4; D is possibly TRBD1 (5 bases). Sequencing used peripheral blood. The TCR sequence derives from a woman between 50 and 59 years old with COVID-19, enrolled during active disease. CDR3 sequence (DNA): TGTGCCAGCAGCTTGGATATAGGGGAAAACATTCAGTACTTC. Translating gives CASSLDIGENIQYF.